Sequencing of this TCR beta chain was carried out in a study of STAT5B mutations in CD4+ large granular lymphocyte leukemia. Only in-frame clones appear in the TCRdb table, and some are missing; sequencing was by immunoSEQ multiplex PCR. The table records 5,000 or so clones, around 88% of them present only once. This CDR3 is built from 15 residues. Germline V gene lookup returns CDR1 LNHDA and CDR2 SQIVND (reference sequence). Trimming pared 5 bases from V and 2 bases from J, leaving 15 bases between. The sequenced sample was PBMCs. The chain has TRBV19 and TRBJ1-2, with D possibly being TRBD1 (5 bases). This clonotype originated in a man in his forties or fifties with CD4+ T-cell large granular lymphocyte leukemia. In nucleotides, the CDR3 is TGTGCCAGTAGTGAGTCTTCTGCAGGGAACTATGGCTACACCTTC. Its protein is CASSESSAGNYGYTF.